The 7 T cell receptor beta chains presented below share a single source sample, sequenced in a study of T cells in Graves' hyperthyroidism and ophthalmopathy. Amplification of TCR beta CDR3 regions was performed using RNA transcripts as template. The HTBI primer set drove a first-round RT-PCR of the TCR CDR3. TCRdb itself ran the multiplex PCR reads through MiXCR, one entry per CDR3 protein. The sample consists of 270,000 or so distinct CDR3 sequences, 20% to 30% of them appearing once. Sequences were obtained from blood. These receptor sequences come from a man aged 40-50 years with Graves' hyperthyroidism that later progressed to Graves' ophthalmopathy.

There are many counts of this clonotype. The chain is built from TRBV18 and TRBJ2-7; no definite D call. Germline V gene data show CDR1 as KGHSH and CDR2 as LQKENI. CDR3 size: 15 residues. V lost 3 bases, J lost 1 base, and 13 bases lay in between. CDR3 coding DNA: TGTGCCAGCTCACCTTATAGGGCCCATTCCTACGAGCAGTACTTC. Translation gives CASSPYRAHSYEQYF.

Ten or more counts support this clonotype. V and J are TRBV27 and TRBJ1-2; maybe TRBD1 (6 bases). Germline CDR1 MNHEY, CDR2 SMNVEV (reference sequence). CDR3 size: 14 residues. With 8 bases removed from V and 2 bases from J, the gap between germline ends came to 15 bases. CDR3 in amino acids: CASYPTGRNYGYTF. The CDR3 nucleotides are TGTGCCAGCTACCCGACAGGACGCAACTATGGCTACACCTTC.

The chain uses TRBV7-2 and TRBJ2-4, with a weak D call TRBD1 (6 bases). V lost 4 bases, J lost 2 bases, and 15 bases lay in between. CDR1 and CDR2 (germline): SGHTA, FQGNSA. The CDR3 covers 16 residues. CDR3 protein: CASSSRTDQTKNIQYF. The CDR3 DNA is TGTGCCAGCAGCTCCAGGACAGACCAGACCAAAAACATTCAGTACTTC.

The V call is TRBV28, the J call TRBJ2-5; tentatively, D is TRBD2 (7 bases). Trimming took 3 bases from V and 4 from J, leaving 12 bases between them. Germline-derived CDR1 and CDR2 are MDHEN and SYDVKM. This CDR3 comprises 14 residues. The chain's CDR3 is CASSFGGRGETQYF. In nucleotides, the CDR3 is TGTGCCAGCAGTTTCGGGGGGCGCGGAGAGACCCAGTACTTC.

This clonotype was recorded many times. The gene calls are TRBV24-1 and TRBJ2-5; TRBD2 matches at 7 bases. Germline CDR1 is KGHDR and CDR2 is SFDVKD. The CDR3 spans 17 residues. V was clipped by 3 bases and J by 5 bases; unmatched bases: 14. The CDR3 nucleotides read TGTGCCACCAGTGATGAGCGGTCGTGGGAGGGCCGGGAGACCCAGTACTTC. It translates to CATSDERSWEGRETQYF.

This clonotype was seen ten or more times. J is TRBJ2-2 and V is TRBV6-1; 11 bases map to TRBD2. Unmatched junction bases numbered 5, after V lost 7 bases and J lost 4 bases. Per the germline V gene, CDR1 is MNHNS and CDR2 is SASEGT. The CDR3 extends over 15 amino acids. CDR3 loop: CASNGLAGVTGELFF. The CDR3 DNA reads TGTGCCAGCAACGGACTAGCGGGCGTCACCGGGGAGCTGTTTTTT.

The table lists this clonotype with many counts. The V and J genes are TRBV11-2 and TRBJ2-5; 12 nucleotides line up with TRBD2. This CDR3 spans 19 amino acids. Germline CDR1 and CDR2: SGHAT and FQNNGV. Trimming at V came to 3 bases and at J to 2 bases, leaving 13 bases not matched to a gene. CDR3 DNA sequence: TGTGCCAGCAGCTTTCGTGTACTAGCGGGAGGCGGAACTCAAGAGACCCAGTACTTC. Amino acid sequence: CASSFRVLAGGGTQETQYF.